This T cell receptor beta chain was recovered during a study of T cell responses to AZD1222 COVID-19 vaccine. Assay: immunoSEQ multiplex PCR; the TCRdb copy retains only in-frame clones and omits some. The repertoire holds approximately 140,000 clones, around 93% seen once, with approximately 5% in the top ten. The CDR3 has 15 residues. V gave up 2 bases and J gave up 4 bases; unmatched junction bases: 7. CDR1 is SQVTM, CDR2 ANQGSEA, per germline. As regards this clone: Antigen unknown.

Overall study results and limits: Reports indicate that nearly half of spike-specific TCRs are directed at unmutated variant regions. There were repertoire samples only from the period after the peak T cell response.

The TCR comes from an adult in good health. Specimen: peripheral blood, collected on day 0 of AZD1222 vaccination. The gene calls are TRBV29-1 and TRBJ2-3; 9 bases are a match to TRBD2. The CDR3 loop is CSVEYWRGGPDTQYF. CDR3 sequence (DNA): TGCAGCGTTGAATACTGGCGGGGGGGGCCAGATACGCAGTATTTT.